This TCR beta chain originates from a study of blood T cell repertoires in COVID-19. Study-wide background: The samples span acute and convalescent COVID-19 from the United States, Italy and Spain. PBMCs, B-cell-depleted T cells, or T cells were the source of the cDNA or gDNA that made up the material.

The CDR3 spans 15 residues. Per the germline V gene, CDR1 is MNHEY and CDR2 is SMNVEV (reference sequence). Trimming cost V 10 bases and J 7 bases, with 22 bases left between them. Under the authors' procedure: Amplification from reference gene primers served as the basis for estimated nucleated cell counts. Sequencing was performed with immunoSEQ multiplex PCR; in TCRdb, only in-frame clones are kept and a portion is missing. Clonal size and the V and J genes are those of that table, whereas D and trimming came from the DNA. The sample lists around 230,000 clones; roughly 88% were seen once. The sample taken for sequencing was peripheral blood. The clonotype was recovered from a man under 40 who had recovered from COVID-19. V is TRBV27 and J is TRBJ1-4; D perhaps matches TRBD1 (5 bases). The CDR3 protein is CATSRGNLRREKLFF. CDR3 in DNA: TGTGCCACCAGCCGGGGGAACCTTCGACGTGAAAAACTGTTTTTT.